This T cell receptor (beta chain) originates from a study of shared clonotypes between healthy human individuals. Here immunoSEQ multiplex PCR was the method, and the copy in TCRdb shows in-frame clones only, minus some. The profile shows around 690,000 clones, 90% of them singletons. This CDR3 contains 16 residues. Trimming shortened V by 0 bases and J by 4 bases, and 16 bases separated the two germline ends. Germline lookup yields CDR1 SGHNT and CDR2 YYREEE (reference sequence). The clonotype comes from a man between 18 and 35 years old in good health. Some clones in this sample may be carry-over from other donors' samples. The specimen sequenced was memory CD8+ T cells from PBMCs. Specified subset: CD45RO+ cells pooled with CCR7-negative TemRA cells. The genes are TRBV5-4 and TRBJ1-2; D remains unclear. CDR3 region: CASSLAEEGRSYGYTF. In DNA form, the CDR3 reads TGTGCCAGCAGCTTGGCCGAAGAAGGCAGGTCCTATGGCTACACCTTC.